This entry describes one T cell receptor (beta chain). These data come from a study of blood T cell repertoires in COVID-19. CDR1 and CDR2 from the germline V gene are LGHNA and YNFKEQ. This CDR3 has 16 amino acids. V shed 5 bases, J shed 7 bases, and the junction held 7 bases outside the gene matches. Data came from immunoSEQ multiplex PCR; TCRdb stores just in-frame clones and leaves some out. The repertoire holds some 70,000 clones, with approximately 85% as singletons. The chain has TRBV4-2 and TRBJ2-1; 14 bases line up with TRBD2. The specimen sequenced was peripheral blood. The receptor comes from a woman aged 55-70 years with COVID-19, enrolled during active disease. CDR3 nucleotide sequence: TGTGCCAGCAGCGCGACTAGCGGGGGGGCAGGTAATGAGCAGTTCTTC. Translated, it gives CASSATSGGAGNEQFF.